The sequence of this T cell receptor (beta chain) was determined in a study of T cell changes during pregnancy in multiple sclerosis. The CDR3 consists of 14 residues. The junction had 8 bases not matched to a gene; V was cut back by 6 bases and J by 4 bases. Per germline, CDR1 SGHAT and CDR2 FQDESV (reference sequence). TCRdb's table, derived via immunoSEQ multiplex PCR, lists solely in-frame clones and lacks some. Of 30,000 to 40,000 clones in the sample, around 92% were seen once. The receptor was isolated from a female donor with multiple sclerosis, enrolled in a pregnancy study. The sample here was CD8+ T cells from peripheral blood mononuclear cells, taken in the second trimester of pregnancy. The rearrangement uses TRBV11-1 and TRBJ2-7, with 8 bases identical to TRBD1. Here the CDR3 DNA reads TGTGCCAGCAGTCCCCGGGACAGGACGTACGAGCAGTACTTC. This gives the protein CASSPRDRTYEQYF.